These 18 T cell receptor beta chains came from one sample sequenced in a study of OX40 agonist ivuxolimab in advanced cancers. Profiled with immunoSEQ multiplex PCR; TCRdb holds only in-frame clones, not every one. This table holds about 21,000 clones, about 83% found once. The starting material was CD4+ or CD8+ T cells sorted from blood, obtained in a trial of the OX40 agonist ivuxolimab. The receptors here all came from an adult with an advanced solid tumor such as melanoma, head and neck, liver or kidney cancer.

This chain joins TRBV7-9 and TRBJ2-7; no firm D call. The V gene lost 0 bases and the J gene lost 2 bases, with 11 bases spanning the gap. Germline V gives CDR1 SEHNR, CDR2 FQNEAQ (reference sequence). This CDR3 has 15 residues. The CDR3 is CASSLADTAAYEQYF. The CDR3 DNA follows: TGTGCCAGCAGCTTAGCAGACACAGCCGCCTACGAGCAGTACTTC.

The J gene is TRBJ1-3, the V gene TRBV27, with 8 bases identical to TRBD1. Germline-derived CDR1 and CDR2 are MNHEY and SMNVEV (reference sequence). The CDR3 contains 15 residues. V was clipped by 5 bases and J by 4 bases; unmatched bases: 7. Here the CDR3 DNA reads TGTGCCAGCAGTCAGTCAGGGGGCCCGGGAAACACCATATATTTT. It codes for CASSQSGGPGNTIYF.

The chain uses TRBV27 and TRBJ2-1; 11 bases fit TRBD1. The V segment lost 3 bases and the J segment 3 bases; nucleotides outside the gene matches: 1. The germline gives CDR1 MNHEY, CDR2 SMNVEV (reference sequence). CDR3 length equals 15 residues. The CDR3 protein is CASSLGTGGYNEQFF. The DNA for the CDR3 is TGTGCCAGCAGTTTGGGGACAGGGGGCTACAATGAGCAGTTCTTC.

This clone was detected a few times. The genes are TRBV6-1 and TRBJ2-5, with 7 positions matching TRBD1. The CDR3 is made up of 15 amino acids. Looked up from germline, CDR1 is MNHNS and CDR2 is SASEGT. Unmatched junction bases numbered 13, after V lost 6 bases and J lost 6 bases. The CDR3 region is CASRGRGGEGKTQYF. CDR3 in DNA: TGTGCCAGCAGGGGTAGAGGGGGCGAAGGAAAGACCCAGTACTTC.

V and J are TRBV7-9 and TRBJ2-1, with D possibly matching TRBD2 (7 bases). The length of the CDR3 is 15 residues. Looked up from germline, CDR1 is SEHNR and CDR2 is FQNEAQ (reference sequence). V shed 5 bases and J shed 5 bases, with 16 bases lying between them. The CDR3 region is CASSPWGGQDNEQFF. CDR3 DNA sequence: TGTGCCAGCAGCCCCTGGGGGGGGCAGGACAATGAGCAGTTCTTC.

The chain links TRBV18 to TRBJ2-1; a weak D match, TRBD1 (6 bases). CDR3 size: 15 residues. The V and J ends lost 3 bases and 0 bases respectively, with 9 bases between them. The germline V gene encodes CDR1 KGHSH and CDR2 LQKENI. This chain's CDR3 is CASSPQDSSYNEQFF. DNA of the CDR3: TGTGCCAGCTCACCTCAGGACAGCTCCTACAATGAGCAGTTCTTC. Filled out from reference TRBV18 and TRBJ2-1, the complete variable domain reads NAGVMQNPRHLVRRRGQEARLRCSPMKGHSHVYWYRQLPEEGLKFMVYLQKENIIDESGMPKERFSAEFPKEGPSILRIQQVVRGDSAAYFCASSPQDSSYNEQFFGPGTRLTVL.

The gene calls are TRBV6-5 and TRBJ1-2; unclear D gene. Germline CDR1 is MNHEY and CDR2 is SVGAGI. V was cut by 5 bases and J by 5 bases, with 12 bases left in between. This CDR3 spans 13 amino acids. CDR3 loop: CASSKADPYGYTF. The CDR3, as DNA: TGTGCCAGCAGTAAGGCGGACCCGTATGGCTACACCTTC.

This clone was seen a single time. The rearrangement uses TRBV6-5 and TRBJ2-7; possible D gene TRBD2, 6 bases. V was shortened by 4 bases and J by 5 bases, with 21 bases between the two germline ends. Germline V CDR1 and CDR2: MNHEY, SVGAGI. This CDR3 spans 16 amino acids. The CDR3, as DNA: TGTGCCAGCAGTTCCCGACGTTGGGGGGATCTAGACGAGCAGTACTTC. This translates into CASSSRRWGDLDEQYF.

The rearrangement links TRBV27 to TRBJ2-7; D is uncertain. CDR3 length equals 16 residues. Trimming removed 5 bases from V and 0 bases from J, with 17 bases in between. From germline, CDR1 is MNHEY and CDR2 SMNVEV (reference sequence). For the CDR3, the DNA is TGTGCCAGCAGTCTCCACCCGGACCAAAGCTCCTACGAGCAGTACTTC. Translated: CASSLHPDQSSYEQYF.

In this sample, this clone turned up once. The chain uses TRBV6-5 and TRBJ2-7, with no clear D. V lost 8 bases and J 5 bases, leaving 4 bases between the germline ends. The V gene's germline CDR1 is MNHEY and CDR2 SVGAGI. The CDR3 consists of 9 residues. As DNA, the CDR3 is TGTGCCAGCGGGCACGAGCAGTACTTC. Its translation: CASGHEQYF.

This rearrangement joins TRBV5-6 to TRBJ2-2, with 9 bases aligning to TRBD1. Germline loops: CDR1 SGHDT, CDR2 YYEEEE. The V gene end was trimmed by 3 bases and the J gene end by 5 bases; junction bases not matched to a gene: 8. This CDR3 comprises 16 residues. The CDR3 region is CASSSAWTGVTGELFF. Written as DNA, the CDR3 is TGTGCCAGCAGCTCTGCTTGGACAGGGGTGACCGGGGAGCTGTTTTTT. Full variable domain (outside the CDR3, taken from reference TRBV5-6 and TRBJ2-2): DAGVTQSPTHLIKTRGQQVTLRCSPKSGHDTVSWYQQALGQGPQFIFQYYEEEERQRGNFPDRFSGHQFPNYSSELNVNALLLGDSALYLCASSSAWTGVTGELFFGEGSRLTVL.

The chain is built from TRBV18 and TRBJ2-4; TRBD1 matches 8 bases. The CDR3 loop spans 17 amino acids. V shed 4 bases and J 1 base; nucleotides not matched to a gene: 9. Germline values: CDR1 KGHSH, CDR2 LQKENI. The CDR3 nucleotides are TGTGCCAGCTCACGCGTACACAGGGGGGAGGCCAAAAACATTCAGTACTTC. It is translated as CASSRVHRGEAKNIQYF.

The chain uses TRBV18 and TRBJ2-7; 12 bases map to TRBD2. Germline CDR1 is KGHSH and CDR2 is LQKENI. V shed 8 bases and J 5 bases; nucleotides not matched to a gene: 7. The CDR3 covers 14 residues. CDR3 residues: CASAGLAGFDEQYF. In DNA form, the CDR3 reads TGTGCCAGCGCCGGACTAGCGGGGTTTGACGAGCAGTACTTC. The full variable domain, with the rest looked up from reference TRBV18 and TRBJ2-7, is NAGVMQNPRHLVRRRGQEARLRCSPMKGHSHVYWYRQLPEEGLKFMVYLQKENIIDESGMPKERFSAEFPKEGPSILRIQQVVRGDSAAYFCASAGLAGFDEQYFGPGTRLTVT.

Sample share makes this clone medium-sized (0.01 to 0.1%). This chain uses TRBV7-9 with TRBJ2-3; D is uncertain. CDR1 and CDR2 from the germline V gene are SEHNR and FQNEAQ (reference sequence). The V and J ends lost 1 base and 8 bases respectively, with 13 bases between them. This CDR3 contains 14 residues. The chain's CDR3 is CASSLGAGSSTQYF. The CDR3 nucleotides read TGTGCCAGCAGCTTAGGAGCAGGCTCCTCTACGCAGTATTTT.

The rearrangement joins TRBV11-3 to TRBJ2-1; D possibly corresponds to TRBD2 (5 bases). The CDR3 spans 12 residues. Trimming shortened V by 1 base and J by 9 bases, and 7 bases separated the two germline ends. The germline V gene has CDR1 SGHNT and CDR2 YENEEA. This CDR3 is CASSLVRGEQFF. The DNA of the CDR3 is TGTGCCAGCAGCTTAGTTCGGGGTGAGCAGTTCTTC.

The chain joins TRBV6-5 to TRBJ1-3, with D unclear. Trimming removed 2 bases from V and 0 bases from J, with 2 bases in between. Germline V gene sequence: CDR1 MNHEY, CDR2 SVGAGI. This CDR3 contains 13 residues. DNA of the CDR3: TGTGCCAGCAGTTACGACTCTGGAAACACCATATATTTT. This codes for CASSYDSGNTIYF.

This clone was seen a few times. V usage is TRBV11-1 and J usage is TRBJ1-6; D remains unclear. Germline-derived CDR1 and CDR2 are SGHAT and FQDESV (reference sequence). The V gene lost 1 base and the J gene lost 9 bases, with 7 bases spanning the gap. CDR3 length: 13 residues. This CDR3 reads CASSLGGSSPLHF. In DNA, the CDR3 is TGTGCCAGCAGCTTAGGAGGAAGTTCACCCCTCCACTTT.

The chain joins TRBV19 to TRBJ2-7; D may be TRBD1 (8 bases). Trimming took 6 bases from V and 1 from J, leaving 25 bases between them. The length of the CDR3 is 18 residues. Germline CDR1 and CDR2: LNHDA and SQIVND (reference sequence). The CDR3 sequence is CASSSKDREGAPSYEQYF. DNA of the CDR3: TGTGCCAGTAGCTCAAAGGACAGGGAGGGCGCACCTTCCTACGAGCAGTACTTC.